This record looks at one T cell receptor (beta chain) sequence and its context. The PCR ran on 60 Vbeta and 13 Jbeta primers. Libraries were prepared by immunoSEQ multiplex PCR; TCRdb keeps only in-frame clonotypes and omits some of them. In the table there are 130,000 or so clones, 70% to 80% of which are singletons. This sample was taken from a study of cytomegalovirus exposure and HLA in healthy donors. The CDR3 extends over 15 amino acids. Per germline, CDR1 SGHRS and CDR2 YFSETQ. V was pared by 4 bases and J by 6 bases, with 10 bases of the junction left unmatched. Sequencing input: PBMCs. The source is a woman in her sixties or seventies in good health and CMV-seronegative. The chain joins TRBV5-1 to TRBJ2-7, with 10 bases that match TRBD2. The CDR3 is CASSPGASGGREQYF. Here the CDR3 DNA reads TGCGCCAGCAGCCCGGGGGCTAGCGGGGGTCGCGAGCAGTACTTC.